The 10 T cell receptor beta chains below were found in one sample sequenced in a study of early T cells in non-severe SARS-CoV-2 infection. TCRdb reanalysed the 5' RACE reads using MiXCR and keeps one entry per CDR3 protein. Of tens of thousands of distinct CDR3 sequences in the sample, around 10% were seen once. The sequenced sample was whole blood, obtained at baseline. These receptors all stem from an adult who was a healthcare worker with PCR-confirmed SARS-CoV-2 infection or an uninfected control (not recorded which).

This clonotype was detected only a few times. The chain links TRBV6-1 to TRBJ2-1; 7 positions agree with TRBD1. This CDR3 comprises 15 residues. Trimming removed 2 bases from V and 2 bases from J; junction bases left unmatched: 3. Germline CDR1 reads MNHNS; CDR2 reads SASEGT. CDR3 nucleotides: TGTGCCAGCAGTGAATCGACAGGGACCTACAATGAGCAGTTCTTC. Translation: CASSESTGTYNEQFF.

This clonotype was observed a few times. The rearrangement joins TRBV5-1 to TRBJ1-1; D uncertain. Germline V gene sequence: CDR1 SGHRS, CDR2 YFSETQ. V gave up 5 bases and J gave up 2 bases, with 10 bases separating them. The CDR3 spans 13 residues. In DNA, the CDR3 is TGCGCCAGCAGGTTCGACGCCAACACTGAAGCTTTCTTT. Translated: CASRFDANTEAFF.

The V call is TRBV11-3, the J call TRBJ2-5, with D unresolved. V lost 5 bases and J 2 bases, leaving 9 bases between the germline ends. Germline V lookup: CDR1 SGHNT, CDR2 YENEEA. The CDR3 is 13 residues long. CDR3 coding DNA: TGTGCCAGCAGCAACCGGCCTCAAGAGACCCAGTACTTC. This translates into CASSNRPQETQYF.

This clonotype was seen ten or more times. The V and J genes are TRBV12-3 or TRBV12-4 and TRBJ1-1, with unresolved D. The CDR3 contains 13 residues. V was pared by 6 bases and J by 3 bases, with 11 bases between. The CDR3 protein is CASSLYGDTEAFF. In DNA, the CDR3 is TGTGCCAGCAGCCTTTACGGGGACACTGAAGCTTTCTTT.

In its sample, this clonotype was seen a few times. V usage is TRBV7-9 and J usage is TRBJ2-1; 11 bases are a match to TRBD2. CDR1 is SEHNR, CDR2 FQNEAQ, per germline (reference sequence). The CDR3 extends over 15 amino acids. The V and J ends lost 5 bases and 4 bases, in that order; junction bases with no gene match: 4. DNA of the CDR3: TGTGCCAGCAGCCAACTAGCGGGAGCATACAATGAGCAGTTCTTC. Translated: CASSQLAGAYNEQFF.

The CDR3 region is CASSPGSLHQPQHF. In DNA, the CDR3 is TGTGCCAGTAGTCCAGGGAGTCTCCATCAGCCCCAGCATTTT. The chain links TRBV19 to TRBJ1-5; a possible D gene is TRBD1 (5 bases). The ends were cut back, 5 bases at V and 5 bases at J, with 13 bases in the middle. This CDR3 spans 14 amino acids. CDR1 is LNHDA, CDR2 SQIVND, per germline (reference sequence).

The table lists this clonotype with a few counts. The gene calls are TRBV6-1 and TRBJ1-5; 9 nucleotides line up with TRBD1. This CDR3 is built from 14 residues. The ends lost 7 bases at V and 8 bases at J; junction bases unmatched: 9. Germline V gives CDR1 MNHNS, CDR2 SASEGT. The DNA of the CDR3 is TGTGCCAGCACTACCAGGGACAGGGTGAAGCCCCAGCATTTT. It is translated as CASTTRDRVKPQHF.

This chain connects TRBV23-1 to TRBJ2-7; maybe TRBD1 (5 bases). TRBV23-1 is marked as an open reading frame, function uncertain. The CDR3 extends over 15 amino acids. V was clipped by 2 bases and J by 1 base, with 12 bases between them. The CDR3 here is CASSQPMTASYEQYF. The CDR3 DNA sequence: TGCGCCAGCAGTCAACCAATGACAGCATCCTACGAGCAGTACTTC.

This clonotype was seen repeatedly, ten times or more. The CDR3 bases are TGTGCCAGCAGCTTAGGGGCCTCCACCGGGACTAGCGGTGAGCAGTTCTTC. Translating gives CASSLGASTGTSGEQFF. The V call is TRBV11-2, the J call TRBJ2-1; 11 bases match TRBD2. The germline CDR1 and CDR2 sequences are SGHAT and FQNNGV. After removal of 1 base from V and 9 bases from J, the junction contained 11 bases not matched to a gene. This CDR3 is built from 17 residues. The full variable domain, in which reference TRBV11-2 and TRBJ2-1 provide the parts outside the CDR3, is EAGVAQSPRYKIIEKRQSVAFWCNPISGHATLYWYQQILGQGPKLLIQFQNNGVVDDSQLPKDRFSAERLKGVDSTLKIQPAKLEDSAVYLCASSLGASTGTSGEQFFGPGTRLTVL.

This clonotype was detected ten times or more. This chain uses TRBV30 with TRBJ2-5, with D perhaps TRBD2 (6 bases). V dropped 2 bases and J dropped 2 bases, with 9 bases sitting between them. The CDR3 consists of 13 residues. Germline V gene sequence: CDR1 GTSNPN, CDR2 SVGIG (reference sequence). CDR3 nucleotides: TGTGCCTGGAGTCCCGGGGGACAAGAGACCCAGTACTTC. It translates to CAWSPGGQETQYF.